One and the same sample provided the 19 T cell receptor beta chains below, sequenced in a study of blood T cell repertoires in COVID-19. TCRdb's table, derived via immunoSEQ multiplex PCR, lists solely in-frame clones and lacks some. The profile shows about 350,000 clones, around nine tenths of them singletons. Sequencing was carried out using peripheral blood. These receptors originate from a woman in her sixties with COVID-19, enrolled during active disease.

The chain carries TRBV19 and TRBJ1-5; 7 bases agree with TRBD1. Germline CDR1 reads LNHDA; CDR2 reads SQIVND (reference sequence). The CDR3 totals 14 residues. J was trimmed by 0 bases and V by 10 bases; bases with no gene match: 6. CDR3 sequence (DNA): TGTGCCAACCCAGACAGGGATAGCAATCAGCCCCAGCATTTT. As protein: CANPDRDSNQPQHF.

This clone has just a few counts. V is TRBV4-1 and J is TRBJ1-2, with TRBD1 matching 9 bases. The V segment lost 5 bases and the J segment 8 bases; nucleotides outside the gene matches: 12. Germline CDR1 is MGHRA and CDR2 is YSYEKL. The CDR3 covers 15 residues. CDR3 DNA sequence: TGCGCCAGCAGCTTAGAGGGACAGGGAAATCAGGGCTACACCTTC. It translates to CASSLEGQGNQGYTF.

The chain couples TRBV12-5 to TRBJ2-2; perhaps TRBD1 as D (6 bases). Germline V gene data show CDR1 as LGHNT and CDR2 as FRNRAP. V was cut by 7 bases and J by 4 bases, with 10 bases left in between. The CDR3 consists of 13 residues. In nucleotides, the CDR3 is TGTGCTAGTGTGCCAGGGGTCACCGGGGAGCTGTTTTTT. Its protein is CASVPGVTGELFF. The full variable domain, its missing parts supplied by reference TRBV12-5 and TRBJ2-2, is DARVTQTPRHKVTEMGQEVTMRCQPILGHNTVFWYRQTMMQGLELLAYFRNRAPLDDSGMPKDRFSAEMPDATLATLKIQPSEPRDSAVYFCASVPGVTGELFFGEGSRLTVL.

The chain employs TRBV11-3 and TRBJ2-7; D is unresolved. V was trimmed by 5 bases and J by 0 bases, leaving 11 bases between them. In germline, CDR1 is SGHNT, CDR2 YENEEA. CDR3 length: 14 residues. Here the CDR3 DNA reads TGTGCCAGCAGCCTTTATCCCTCCTCCTACGAGCAGTACTTC. Its protein product is CASSLYPSSYEQYF. The full variable domain, rest sourced from reference TRBV11-3 and TRBJ2-7, is EAGVVQSPRYKIIEKKQPVAFWCNPISGHNTLYWYLQNLGQGPELLIRYENEEAVDDSQLPKDRFSAERLKGVDSTLKIQPAELGDSAVYLCASSLYPSSYEQYFGPGTRLTVT.

This clone was found once. The V call is TRBV5-1, the J call TRBJ1-1; 8 nucleotides agree with TRBD1. The CDR3 has 13 residues. CDR1 and CDR2 (germline): SGHRS, YFSETQ. J was trimmed by 0 bases and V by 7 bases; bases with no gene match: 2. The CDR3 sequence is CASGQGLNTEAFF. CDR3 nucleotides: TGCGCCAGCGGACAGGGCTTGAACACTGAAGCTTTCTTT. Variable domain in full (rest from reference TRBV5-1 and TRBJ1-1): KAGVTQTPRYLIKTRGQQVTLSCSPISGHRSVSWYQQTPGQGLQFLFEYFSETQRNKGNFPGRFSGRQFSNSRSEMNVSTLELGDSALYLCASGQGLNTEAFFGQGTRLTVV.

The chain is built from TRBV9 and TRBJ1-1; D unclear. The CDR3 is made up of 14 amino acids. With 1 base removed from V and 5 bases from J, the gap between germline ends came to 12 bases. CDR1 is SGDLS, CDR2 YYNGEE, per germline. In DNA, the CDR3 is TGTGCCAGCAGCGTATACCTGGGCGCGACTGAAGCTTTCTTT. It translates to CASSVYLGATEAFF.

This sequence joins TRBV6-5 and TRBJ1-1, with D perhaps TRBD1 (5 bases). The CDR3 has 14 residues. Trimming removed 6 bases at V and 5 bases at J, with 16 bases between. Germline CDR1 MNHEY, CDR2 SVGAGI. CDR3 sequence (DNA): TGTGCCAGCAGCGCTCCAGGGAGGAGGACTGAAGCTTTCTTT. It encodes CASSAPGRRTEAFF.

The chain links TRBV7-9 to TRBJ2-2; D ambiguous. V lost 7 bases, J lost 8 bases, and 11 bases lay in between. The CDR3 consists of 12 residues. Germline loops: CDR1 SEHNR, CDR2 FQNEAQ (reference sequence). This chain's CDR3 is CASTPRAGELFF. In DNA form, the CDR3 reads TGTGCCAGCACCCCCAGAGCGGGGGAGCTGTTTTTT.

The chain links TRBV27 to TRBJ1-3; the match to TRBD1 covers 11 bases. Germline lookup yields CDR1 MNHEY and CDR2 SMNVEV (reference sequence). The CDR3 spans 19 residues. V gave up 5 bases and J gave up 3 bases; unmatched junction bases: 15. The CDR3 DNA reads as TGTGCCAGCAGTCCACAGGCCCATGGACAGGGGGCCATTGGAAACACCATATATTTT. It is translated as CASSPQAHGQGAIGNTIYF.

This chain connects TRBV5-1 to TRBJ2-1; a weak D match, TRBD2 (5 bases). The CDR3 runs 14 residues. V lost 7 bases to trimming and J lost 8 bases, with 19 bases between them. Germline V gene sequence: CDR1 SGHRS, CDR2 YFSETQ. CDR3 sequence: CASYLTGNSHEQFF. The CDR3, as DNA: TGCGCCAGCTATCTGACGGGGAATTCCCATGAGCAGTTCTTC.

The chain combines TRBV6-5 with TRBJ1-3; TRBD1 matches 7 bases. Germline CDR1 MNHEY, CDR2 SVGAGI. After removal of 2 bases from V and 8 bases from J, the junction contained 9 bases not matched to a gene. There are 15 residues in the CDR3. CDR3 sequence (DNA): TGTGCCAGCAGTTACGCCGGGACAGCCGGAGACACCATATATTTT. It yields the protein CASSYAGTAGDTIYF.

The chain has TRBV2 and TRBJ2-7; possible D gene TRBD1, 5 bases. The CDR3 is made up of 13 amino acids. Germline V CDR1 and CDR2: SNHLY, FYNNEI. V was pared by 4 bases and J by 3 bases, with 10 bases between. The CDR3 is CASSGGRVYEQYF. Written as DNA, the CDR3 is TGTGCCAGCAGTGGTGGCAGGGTCTACGAGCAGTACTTC.

V and J are TRBV19 and TRBJ1-3; no reliable D call. The germline V and J ends were trimmed by 7 bases and 0 bases, with 10 bases remaining between them. The germline gives CDR1 LNHDA, CDR2 SQIVND (reference sequence). The CDR3 is 14 residues long. In DNA, the CDR3 is TGTGCCAGTACTCTTCTATACTCTGGAAACACCATATATTTT. Its translation: CASTLLYSGNTIYF.

The chain carries TRBV9 and TRBJ2-7, with 10 positions matching TRBD1. CDR3 length: 15 residues. The V segment lost 4 bases and the J segment 2 bases; nucleotides outside the gene matches: 6. Germline V gene lookup returns CDR1 SGDLS and CDR2 YYNGEE. The CDR3 region is CASSFGGTGAYEQYF. The CDR3 region has the DNA TGTGCCAGCAGCTTCGGAGGGACAGGGGCCTACGAGCAGTACTTC. Together with reference TRBV9 and TRBJ2-7, the CDR3 gives the full variable domain: DSGVTQTPKHLITATGQRVTLRCSPRSGDLSVYWYQQSLDQGLQFLIQYYNGEERAKGNILERFSAQQFPDLHSELNLSSLELGDSALYFCASSFGGTGAYEQYFGPGTRLTVT.

The chain is built from TRBV4-2 and TRBJ2-7; TRBD2 agrees at 7 bases. CDR3 size: 15 residues. Germline V gene data show CDR1 as LGHNA and CDR2 as YNFKEQ. The V and J ends lost 7 bases and 2 bases, in that order; junction bases with no gene match: 11. The CDR3 nucleotides are TGTGCCAGCACTCTCAACTGGGGGGGGACCTACGAGCAGTACTTC. Protein product: CASTLNWGGTYEQYF.

The gene calls are TRBV6-2 or TRBV6-3 and TRBJ2-3, with 12 bases matching TRBD2. Germline-derived CDR1 and CDR2 are MNHEY and SVGEGT. The CDR3 has 16 amino acids. V shed 5 bases and J 6 bases; nucleotides not matched to a gene: 9. As DNA, the CDR3 is TGTGCCAGCAGTGACCCCGGACTAGCGGGGCGGGATACGCAGTATTTT. Protein product: CASSDPGLAGRDTQYF.

The V gene is TRBV11-3, the J gene TRBJ2-1; 8 bases match TRBD1. CDR3 length equals 15 residues. J was trimmed by 2 bases and V by 4 bases; bases with no gene match: 4. Germline CDR1 reads SGHNT; CDR2 reads YENEEA. Here the CDR3 DNA reads TGTGCCAGCAGCTCCCGGGGACAGGCCTACAATGAGCAGTTCTTC. Its protein product is CASSSRGQAYNEQFF.

This chain joins TRBV7-9 and TRBJ2-1; 9 nucleotides agree with TRBD2. Germline CDR1 and CDR2: SEHNR and FQNEAQ (reference sequence). The V gene end was trimmed by 5 bases and the J gene end by 8 bases; junction bases not matched to a gene: 4. This CDR3 region has 13 residues. In DNA form, the CDR3 reads TGTGCCAGCAGCCCCGCTAGCGGGGATGAGCAGTTCTTC. It specifies CASSPASGDEQFF.

V is TRBV5-6 and J is TRBJ2-2; the match to TRBD1 covers 9 bases. With 1 base clipped from V and 5 bases from J, the junction kept 6 bases outside the gene matches. There are 16 residues in the CDR3. CDR1 and CDR2 from the germline V gene are SGHDT and YYEEEE. CDR3 coding DNA: TGTGCCAGCAGCTTGAGAACAGGGGGCATAACCGGGGAGCTGTTTTTT. This encodes CASSLRTGGITGELFF.